Below, 32 T cell receptor beta chains from the same sample are listed, as sequenced in a study of blood T cells in healthy people across ages. Primed by a sample-barcoded 5' primer and a J-beta primer mix, a second PCR proceeded for 7 to 11 cycles. TCRdb processed the 5' RACE reads anew with MiXCR; each CDR3 protein has one entry. The table records about 580,000 distinct CDR3 sequences, roughly 48% of them present only once. Specimen: blood. The receptors stem from an older man in good health.

This chain links TRBV6-2 or TRBV6-3 with TRBJ2-4, with D possibly being TRBD2 (6 bases). Matching the DNA end better, TRBJ2-7 makes the J call doubtful. The CDR3 sequence is 14 residues long. In germline, CDR1 is MNHEY, CDR2 SVGEGT. As DNA, the CDR3 is TGTGTCACCGAAGATAGACTGGGGAGGAGCGAGCAGTACTTC. As protein: CVTEDRLGRSEQYF.

This clonotype turned up a few times. The V call is TRBV13, the J call TRBJ2-1; the D call may be TRBD1 or TRBD2 (6 bases each). Germline values: CDR1 PRHDT, CDR2 FYEKMQ (reference sequence). This CDR3 has 15 residues. Trimming left V 2 bases short and J 9 bases short, with 17 bases between. Here the CDR3 reads CASSLPGLTGTEQFF. The CDR3 DNA is TGTGCCAGCAGCTTACCGGGACTCACAGGGACTGAGCAGTTCTTC.

The V gene is TRBV7-9, the J gene TRBJ2-7; D call uncertain. TRBJ2-5 explains the end of the DNA better; the J call may be wrong. CDR1 and CDR2 from the germline V gene are SEHNR and FQNEAQ (reference sequence). This CDR3 comprises 14 residues. CDR3 nucleotide sequence: TGTGCCAGCAGCTTTGTACAAAATCGAGAGACCCAGTACTTC. Protein: CASSFVQNRETQYF.

This clonotype was recorded at least ten times. The rearrangement links TRBV4-3 to TRBJ1-4; possibly TRBD1 for D (6 bases). V lost 3 bases, J lost 10 bases, and 21 bases lay in between. The length of the CDR3 is 16 residues. The germline V gene has CDR1 LGHNA and CDR2 YSLEER. The CDR3 DNA follows: TGCGCCAGCAGCCAGAGGGGGACCGGACTTCCTGGAAAACTGTTTTTT. It encodes CASSQRGTGLPGKLFF.

In its sample, this clonotype was seen many times. V is TRBV6-5 and J is TRBJ1-6, with a possible D match to TRBD1 (6 bases). The V and J ends lost 2 bases and 10 bases respectively, with 12 bases between them. Germline values: CDR1 MNHEY, CDR2 SVGAGI. This CDR3 has 14 amino acids. The DNA for the CDR3 is TGTGCCAGCAGTTACGGGGGGGCTAGGTCACCCCTCCACTTT. Its protein is CASSYGGARSPLHF.

This clonotype has just a few counts. This chain connects TRBV21-1 to TRBJ2-4; TRBD1 was called by the table and not checked on the DNA. TRBV21-1 is annotated as a pseudogene. The CDR3 covers 21 residues. CDR3 nucleotides: TGTGCCAGCAGCAAAGAGCGAAAGGGGGGACAGGTGGATAGTGCCAAAAACATTCAGTACTTC. It codes for CASSKERKGGQVDSAKNIQYF.

This chain links TRBV7-6 with TRBJ2-1; no clear D gene. CDR3 length equals 14 residues. V was pared by 2 bases and J by 2 bases, with 7 bases between. Germline V gives CDR1 SGHVS, CDR2 FNYEAQ. The chain's CDR3 is CASSLQLTYNEQFF. DNA of the CDR3: TGTGCCAGCAGCTTACAGCTAACCTACAATGAGCAGTTCTTC.

The table lists this clonotype with a few counts. This chain uses TRBV7-2 with TRBJ1-4, with unresolved D. The V end lost 1 base, the J end lost 10 bases, and 7 bases lay between the germline ends. This CDR3 comprises 12 residues. The germline gives CDR1 SGHTA, CDR2 FQGNSA. The chain's CDR3 is CASSLEARKLFF. CDR3 coding DNA: TGTGCCAGCAGCTTAGAAGCAAGAAAACTGTTTTTT.

The chain links TRBV5-5 to TRBJ2-3, with no clear D. Germline V gives CDR1 SGHKS, CDR2 YYEKEE (reference sequence). The CDR3 is 13 residues long. Trimming removed 3 bases at V and 2 bases at J, with 7 bases between. The CDR3 spells CASSYGPTDTQYF. The CDR3, as DNA: TGTGCCAGCAGCTACGGACCCACAGATACGCAGTATTTT.

The table lists this clonotype with a few counts. The chain combines TRBV20-1 with TRBJ2-1; 7 bases are a match to TRBD1. Germline CDR1 is DFQATT and CDR2 is SNEGSKA (reference sequence). The J segment lost 9 bases and the V segment lost 5 bases, leaving 1 base of the junction unmatched. This CDR3 region has 10 residues. This CDR3 reads CSAGDSEQFF. Here the CDR3 DNA reads TGCAGTGCTGGGGACAGTGAGCAGTTCTTC.

This clonotype was picked up a small number of times. This sequence joins TRBV21-1 and TRBJ2-7. TRBV21-1 is recorded as a pseudogene. The CDR3 has 12 amino acids. CDR3 sequence (DNA): TGTGCCAGCGGACAAACCCCCTACGAGCAGTACTTC. Translating it yields CASGQTPYEQYF.

The chain links TRBV9 to TRBJ2-3; D unclear. Germline CDR1 reads SGDLS; CDR2 reads YYNGEE. Trimming pared 0 bases from V and 6 bases from J, leaving 20 bases between. The CDR3 is 17 residues long. CDR3 amino acids: CASSVGSSLVFGDTQYF. The CDR3 bases are TGTGCCAGCAGCGTAGGATCTAGTTTGGTGTTCGGGGATACGCAGTATTTT.

J is TRBJ2-4 and V is TRBV20-1; 11 bases align to TRBD1. CDR1 and CDR2 from the germline V gene are DFQATT and SNEGSKA (reference sequence). The CDR3 totals 14 residues. The J segment lost 8 bases and the V segment lost 6 bases, leaving 9 bases of the junction unmatched. The chain's CDR3 is CSAEVRDRGDIQYF. In DNA, the CDR3 is TGCAGTGCCGAAGTTCGGGACAGGGGGGACATTCAGTACTTC.

This chain uses TRBV5-1 with TRBJ2-1, with 9 bases lining up with TRBD1. With V trimmed by 4 bases and J by 6 bases, 5 bases remained unmatched. The CDR3 has 14 residues. Germline loops: CDR1 SGHRS, CDR2 YFSETQ. CDR3 region: CASSLQGAINEQFF. The CDR3 DNA is TGCGCCAGCAGCCTACAGGGGGCGATCAATGAGCAGTTCTTC.

The rearrangement joins TRBV29-1 to TRBJ2-1, with a tentative D call TRBD2 (6 bases). Germline CDR1 and CDR2: SQVTM and ANQGSEA. V lost 4 bases, J lost 10 bases, and 17 bases lay in between. This CDR3 region has 13 residues. The CDR3, as DNA: TGCAGCGTTGGACGGGGGTCGAGGCAGGAGCAGTTCTTC. It yields the protein CSVGRGSRQEQFF.

Written as DNA, the CDR3 is TGCAGTGCTAGAGAGAATGGGGGAGGCACTGAAGCTTTCTTT. This codes for CSARENGGGTEAFF. The chain employs TRBV20-1 and TRBJ1-1; possibly TRBD1 for D (5 bases). V gave up 0 bases and J gave up 4 bases, with 12 bases separating them. Per the germline V gene, CDR1 is DFQATT and CDR2 is SNEGSKA (reference sequence). The CDR3 is 14 amino acids.

The chain carries TRBV5-1 and TRBJ2-1; TRBD2 matches 12 bases. The J call may be wrong; the DNA end is better matched by TRBJ2-7. Germline V CDR1 and CDR2: SGHRS, YFSETQ. The CDR3 is 16 amino acids. Here the CDR3 DNA reads TGCGCCAGCAGCATAACTAGCGGGGGGACCTACAATGAGCAGTACTTC. Encoded protein: CASSITSGGTYNEQYF.

The J gene is TRBJ2-7, the V gene TRBV7-9; TRBD1 or TRBD2 may be the D gene (5 bases each). Looked up from germline, CDR1 is SEHNR and CDR2 is FQNEAQ (reference sequence). CDR3 length: 11 residues. V lost 8 bases and J lost 2, with 7 bases in between. CDR3 protein: CASGGTYEQYF. In DNA form, the CDR3 reads TGTGCCAGCGGGGGAACCTACGAGCAGTACTTC. Full variable domain (missing parts from reference TRBV7-9 and TRBJ2-7): DTGVSQNPRHKITKRGQNVTFRCDPISEHNRLYWYRQTLGQGPEFLTYFQNEAQLEKSRLLSDRFSAERPKGSFSTLEIQRTEQGDSAMYLCASGGTYEQYFGPGTRLTVT.

This chain uses TRBV5-1 with TRBJ2-5; TRBD1 matches 9 bases. J was trimmed by 11 bases and V by 4 bases; bases with no gene match: 12. The germline gives CDR1 SGHRS, CDR2 YFSETQ. CDR3 size: 14 residues. The CDR3 spells CASSPRTGEGEQYF. CDR3 DNA: TGCGCCAGCAGCCCTAGGACAGGGGAAGGAGAGCAGTACTTC.

A few counts support this clonotype. This chain joins TRBV7-9 and TRBJ1-2, with 7 bases identical to TRBD1. Germline loops: CDR1 SEHNR, CDR2 FQNEAQ (reference sequence). The CDR3 spans 18 residues. The ends lost 5 bases at V and 4 bases at J; junction bases unmatched: 19. The CDR3 DNA is TGTGCCAGCAGCCCCTACGGGTTAGACAGGGACTTCATCTATGGCTACACCTTC. Protein: CASSPYGLDRDFIYGYTF.

This clonotype showed up just a few times. The chain is built from TRBV10-3 and TRBJ2-6; TRBD1 aligns across 9 bases. CDR1 and CDR2 from the germline V gene are ENHRY and SYGVKD. The J segment lost 2 bases and the V segment lost 11 bases, leaving 13 bases of the junction unmatched. CDR3 length: 17 residues. Here the CDR3 DNA reads TGTGCCGCGGCAGGGGGGACAGGGAGAACTGGGGCCAACGTCCTGACTTTC. The encoded protein is CAAAGGTGRTGANVLTF.

This clonotype was seen a single time. CDR3 DNA sequence: TGCGCCAGCAGCTCGCCGGGACAGGGGATCGAGCAGTACTTC. It codes for CASSSPGQGIEQYF. This chain connects TRBV5-1 to TRBJ2-5; 10 bases align to TRBD1. The J call may be in error: the DNA end matches TRBJ2-7 better. Germline-derived CDR1 and CDR2 are SGHRS and YFSETQ. There are 14 residues in the CDR3.

Ten or more counts support this clonotype. This sequence joins TRBV6-5 and TRBJ2-1; 8 bases are shared with TRBD2. CDR3 length equals 15 residues. V shed 6 bases and J 6 bases; nucleotides not matched to a gene: 10. Germline CDR1 MNHEY, CDR2 SVGAGI. The DNA of the CDR3 is TGTGCCAGCAGCCCGACCGGGAGGGTGACCAATGAGCAGTTCTTC. It encodes CASSPTGRVTNEQFF.

Points on this clonotype: A much larger clone sits a single nucleotide away, making a read error possible. The J gene is TRBJ2-3, the V gene TRBV7-9; 7 positions match TRBD1. The CDR3 consists of 15 residues. Germline lookup yields CDR1 SEHNR and CDR2 FQNEAQ (reference sequence). CDR3: CVSSLGDSYTDTQYF. The CDR3 DNA reads as TGTGTCAGCAGCTTAGGGGACAGCTACACAGATACGCAGTATTTT.

This chain connects TRBV20-1 to TRBJ1-2; D unclear. Germline CDR1 and CDR2: DFQATT and SNEGSKA (reference sequence). The CDR3 extends over 14 amino acids. Between the trimmed V and J ends, which lost 8 bases and 2 bases, there was a span of 18 bases. The CDR3 sequence is CSPGQANLNYGYTF. CDR3 DNA: TGCAGTCCGGGTCAGGCGAACTTAAACTATGGCTACACCTTC.

The V call is TRBV12-3 or TRBV12-4, the J call TRBJ2-5; D could derive from TRBD1 or TRBD2 (6 bases each). Deletions cut 3 bases from V and 11 bases from J, with 19 bases between. This CDR3 spans 14 amino acids. As DNA, the CDR3 is TGTGCCAGCAGTTTGAGGGGGGTCTGGGATGAGCAGTACTTC. It codes for CASSLRGVWDEQYF.

The chain uses TRBV20-1 and TRBJ2-3; D possibly corresponds to TRBD1 (6 bases). The germline V gene has CDR1 DFQATT and CDR2 SNEGSKA (reference sequence). This CDR3 contains 12 residues. With 5 bases removed from V and 4 bases from J, the gap between germline ends came to 10 bases. Here the CDR3 reads CSARQVADTQYF. The CDR3 DNA sequence: TGCAGTGCTCGACAGGTAGCAGATACGCAGTATTTT.

In its sample, this clonotype was seen a few times. This chain links TRBV7-2 with TRBJ2-1, with 8 bases matching TRBD2. The CDR3 consists of 13 residues. Trimming removed 5 bases from V and 12 bases from J; junction bases left unmatched: 9. CDR1 and CDR2 from the germline V gene are SGHTA and FQGNSA. The CDR3 is CASSPAGALGQFF. CDR3 DNA sequence: TGTGCCAGCAGCCCAGCGGGGGCCCTAGGGCAGTTCTTC.

The chain is built from TRBV10-3 and TRBJ2-7, with TRBD2 matching over 7 bases. The CDR3 length is 15 residues. V lost 6 bases to trimming and J lost 3 bases; unmatched junction nucleotides: 11. Germline values: CDR1 ENHRY, CDR2 SYGVKD. The CDR3 region is CAIRGGLAEGYEQYF. In DNA, the CDR3 is TGTGCCATCAGGGGGGGTCTAGCGGAGGGCTACGAGCAGTACTTC.

The rearrangement uses TRBV10-3 and TRBJ2-1, with 11 bases identical to TRBD1. Germline V gene lookup returns CDR1 ENHRY and CDR2 SYGVKD. The CDR3 runs to 17 residues. Trimming removed 2 bases from V and 6 bases from J; junction bases left unmatched: 9. The CDR3 DNA reads as TGTGCCATCAGTGAGCCAGGGACAGGGGGGCTTGGCAATGAGCAGTTCTTC. Its protein is CAISEPGTGGLGNEQFF.

J is TRBJ1-2 and V is TRBV6-1, with a possible D match to TRBD1 (5 bases). This CDR3 comprises 13 residues. CDR1 and CDR2 (germline): MNHNS, SASEGT. V lost 2 bases to trimming and J lost 7 bases, with 11 bases between them. The CDR3 DNA reads TGTGCCAGCAGTGAAAGTCAGGGCGTTGGCTACACCTTC. Protein sequence: CASSESQGVGYTF.

This rearrangement joins TRBV28 to TRBJ2-7; the match to TRBD1 covers 10 bases. Per germline, CDR1 MDHEN and CDR2 SYDVKM. V was pared by 4 bases and J by 3 bases, with 6 bases of the junction left unmatched. This CDR3 has 15 residues. The CDR3 loop is CASSSPRDRGYEQYF. As DNA, the CDR3 is TGTGCCAGCAGTTCTCCCCGGGACAGGGGCTACGAGCAGTACTTC. Together with reference TRBV28 and TRBJ2-7, the CDR3 gives the full variable domain: DVKVTQSSRYLVKRTGEKVFLECVQDMDHENMFWYRQDPGLGLRLIYFSYDVKMKEKGDIPEGYSVSREKKERFSLILESASTNQTSMYLCASSSPRDRGYEQYFGPGTRLTVT.